What follows are 31 T cell receptor beta chains derived from one specimen sequenced in a study of STAT5B mutations in CD4+ large granular lymphocyte leukemia. The table came from immunoSEQ multiplex PCR; TCRdb's copy has only in-frame clones and leaves some out. The table records about 24,000 clones, more than 70% of them present only once. The sample was CD4+ T cells from blood buffy coats. These TCRs come from a human donor in good health.

This clone occurred once. The chain carries TRBV4-1 and TRBJ1-2; tentative D call: TRBD1 (5 bases). The CDR3 contains 17 residues. V was clipped by 1 base and J by 7 bases, with 22 bases between them. Per germline, CDR1 MGHRA and CDR2 YSYEKL. This CDR3 is CASSQVRSRRGQVGYTF. CDR3 in DNA: TGCGCCAGCAGCCAAGTTAGGTCTCGGCGGGGCCAGGTTGGCTACACCTTC.

This clone was observed once. The chain carries TRBV4-1 and TRBJ2-1; D is undetermined. The CDR3 sequence is 14 residues long. CDR1 and CDR2 from the germline V gene are MGHRA and YSYEKL. Trimming removed 4 bases from V and 5 bases from J, with 12 bases in between. CDR3 in amino acids: CASSPLSRNNEQFF. The CDR3, as DNA: TGCGCCAGCAGCCCTCTTAGCAGGAACAATGAGCAGTTCTTC.

The chain employs TRBV5-1 and TRBJ2-1; tentative D call: TRBD2 (6 bases). Germline CDR1 is SGHRS and CDR2 is YFSETQ. The CDR3 has 15 amino acids. V dropped 0 bases and J dropped 6 bases, with 13 bases sitting between them. CDR3 bases: TGCGCCAGCAGCTTGGAGGGACTGAAGGGCAATGAGCAGTTCTTC. Its translation is CASSLEGLKGNEQFF. The entire variable domain, with the rest obtained from reference TRBV5-1 and TRBJ2-1, is as follows: KAGVTQTPRYLIKTRGQQVTLSCSPISGHRSVSWYQQTPGQGLQFLFEYFSETQRNKGNFPGRFSGRQFSNSRSEMNVSTLELGDSALYLCASSLEGLKGNEQFFGPGTRLTVL.

V is TRBV6-1 and J is TRBJ1-2; D remains ambiguous. CDR1 and CDR2 from the germline V gene are MNHNS and SASEGT. CDR3 length: 15 residues. Trimming cost V 7 bases and J 2 bases, with 17 bases left between them. CDR3 DNA: TGTGCCAGCAAAGGCCGAGAGGGAATAAACTATGGCTACACCTTC. The encoded protein is CASKGREGINYGYTF.

The V call is TRBV19, the J call TRBJ1-2; 8 bases line up with TRBD1. Germline V lookup: CDR1 LNHDA, CDR2 SQIVND (reference sequence). This CDR3 is built from 16 residues. After removal of 6 bases from V and 8 bases from J, the junction contained 17 bases not matched to a gene. The CDR3 loop is CASSPGQVWDRGGYTF. As DNA, the CDR3 is TGTGCCAGTAGCCCGGGACAGGTTTGGGACCGGGGAGGCTACACCTTC.

The genes are TRBV27 and TRBJ2-2; possible D gene TRBD2, 6 bases. Trimming left V 6 bases short and J 0 bases short, with 11 bases between. The CDR3 sequence is 15 residues long. Germline CDR1 MNHEY, CDR2 SMNVEV (reference sequence). Written as DNA, the CDR3 is TGTGCCAGCAGCCGGGGAGGAGCGAACACCGGGGAGCTGTTTTTT. Its translation: CASSRGGANTGELFF.

The chain links TRBV6-1 to TRBJ1-6; D unresolved. This CDR3 has 18 amino acids. CDR1 MNHNS and CDR2 SASEGT come from the germline V gene. V gave up 0 bases and J gave up 0 bases, with 12 bases separating them. CDR3 coding DNA: TGTGCCAGCAGTGAAGCCCGGGCGCGGAGCTCCTATAATTCACCCCTCCACTTT. It translates to CASSEARARSSYNSPLHF.

The V gene is TRBV6-6, the J gene TRBJ2-2; TRBD1 might be the D (6 bases). V was cut by 7 bases and J by 0 bases, with 12 bases left in between. CDR1 MNHNY and CDR2 SVGAGI come from the germline V gene (reference sequence). The CDR3 length is 15 residues. The chain's CDR3 is CASTSGTPNTGELFF. CDR3 in DNA: TGTGCCAGCACCTCCGGGACACCGAACACCGGGGAGCTGTTTTTT.

This chain joins TRBV5-4 and TRBJ2-7; TRBD2 matches at 8 bases. Germline CDR1 reads SGHNT; CDR2 reads YYREEE (reference sequence). Germline trimming cut 4 bases from V and 6 bases from J; bases unmatched to any gene: 12. The CDR3 covers 15 residues. CDR3 sequence reads: CASSLNGGGRSEQYF. As DNA, the CDR3 is TGTGCCAGCAGCCTTAACGGGGGCGGGAGGAGCGAGCAGTACTTC.

The V gene is TRBV27, the J gene TRBJ2-7, with D tentatively TRBD1 or TRBD2 (5 bases each). The V gene lost 2 bases and the J gene lost 7 bases, with 9 bases spanning the gap. The CDR3 contains 12 residues. The germline CDR1 and CDR2 sequences are MNHEY and SMNVEV (reference sequence). CDR3 DNA sequence: TGTGCCAGCAGTTTAGGGACGCAGGAGCAGTACTTC. This encodes CASSLGTQEQYF.

This chain joins TRBV7-2 and TRBJ2-3; 9 nucleotides agree with TRBD2. This CDR3 region has 15 residues. The junction had 4 bases not matched to a gene; V was cut back by 4 bases and J by 2 bases. The germline gives CDR1 SGHTA, CDR2 FQGNSA. The CDR3: CASSSSGAITDTQYF. In DNA form, the CDR3 reads TGTGCCAGCAGCTCTAGCGGGGCCATCACAGATACGCAGTATTTT.

J is TRBJ2-5 and V is TRBV14; 10 nucleotides align to TRBD2. Germline CDR1 reads SGHDN; CDR2 reads FVKESK. The CDR3 length is 18 residues. J gave up 2 bases and V 1 base, and 10 bases lay outside the gene matches. As DNA, the CDR3 is TGTGCCAGCAGCCAAGTCCTAGCGGGGGAACAAGAGCAAGAGACCCAGTACTTC. Encoded protein: CASSQVLAGEQEQETQYF.

This sequence joins TRBV21-1 and TRBJ2-5; TRBD1, the table's D call, lacks a check against the DNA. TRBV21-1 is listed as a pseudogene. The CDR3 extends over 18 amino acids. CDR3: CASSKLRVPRNEEETQYF. CDR3 coding DNA: TGTGCCAGCAGCAAACTCAGGGTCCCTCGGAATGAGGAAGAGACCCAGTACTTC.

The chain carries TRBV5-4 and TRBJ2-1, with 9 positions matching TRBD2. The CDR3 has 16 residues. V lost 4 bases and J lost 3; bases outside the gene matches: 8. The germline gives CDR1 SGHNT, CDR2 YYREEE (reference sequence). The CDR3 nucleotides are TGTGCCAGCAGCAGGAGCGGGGGGAACCTCTACAATGAGCAGTTCTTC. Translated, it gives CASSRSGGNLYNEQFF.

The chain links TRBV18 to TRBJ1-1; 10 bases are shared with TRBD1. The V gene end was trimmed by 6 bases and the J gene end by 3 bases; junction bases not matched to a gene: 13. The CDR3 extends over 17 amino acids. In germline, CDR1 is KGHSH, CDR2 LQKENI. The CDR3 here is CASSRDRGGRLYTEAFF. CDR3 sequence (DNA): TGTGCCAGCTCGAGGGACAGGGGTGGAAGATTGTACACTGAAGCTTTCTTT.

The chain carries TRBV19 and TRBJ2-3, with D unresolved. V lost 3 bases to trimming and J lost 0 bases, with 10 bases between them. The CDR3 loop spans 15 amino acids. Germline V gene data show CDR1 as LNHDA and CDR2 as SQIVND (reference sequence). This chain's CDR3 is CASSMAPLSTDTQYF. The CDR3, as DNA: TGTGCCAGTAGTATGGCCCCCCTGAGCACAGATACGCAGTATTTT.

The rearrangement uses TRBV5-4 and TRBJ1-2, with TRBD1 identical over 10 bases. From germline, CDR1 is SGHNT and CDR2 YYREEE (reference sequence). With 4 bases clipped from V and 2 bases from J, the junction kept 2 bases outside the gene matches. The CDR3 loop spans 14 amino acids. CDR3 protein: CASSGDRGNYGYTF. CDR3 in DNA: TGTGCCAGCAGCGGGGACAGGGGAAACTATGGCTACACCTTC.

The chain joins TRBV28 to TRBJ1-4, with D unresolved. The ends were cut back, 1 base at V and 7 bases at J, with 4 bases in the middle. Germline lookup yields CDR1 MDHEN and CDR2 SYDVKM. This CDR3 region has 12 residues. The CDR3 spells CASSLYGEKLFF. The DNA for the CDR3 is TGTGCCAGCAGTTTATATGGTGAAAAACTGTTTTTT.

The rearrangement uses TRBV7-3 and TRBJ2-7, with 7 bases fitting TRBD2. The germline V gene encodes CDR1 SGHTA and CDR2 FQGTGA. J gave up 1 base and V 4 bases, and 16 bases lay outside the gene matches. This CDR3 spans 18 amino acids. The CDR3 nucleotides read TGTGCCAGCAGCTCAAGGGCCAGCGGGGTCCTGGCGTCCTACGAGCAGTACTTC. Protein sequence: CASSSRASGVLASYEQYF.

In its sample, this clone was seen once. The CDR3 nucleotides read TGTGCCACCAACTCCATGGACAGGGAAGAGACCCAGTACTTC. It specifies CATNSMDREETQYF. The J gene is TRBJ2-5, the V gene TRBV5-4, with 8 bases fitting TRBD1. The germline gives CDR1 SGHNT, CDR2 YYREEE (reference sequence). The CDR3 covers 14 residues. The V segment lost 9 bases and the J segment 3 bases; nucleotides outside the gene matches: 10.

J is TRBJ2-7 and V is TRBV11-3, with 10 bases fitting TRBD1. The CDR3 length is 14 residues. Trimming cost V 1 base and J 3 bases; bases outside gene matches: 0. The germline gives CDR1 SGHNT, CDR2 YENEEA. The CDR3 spells CASSLGDRGYEQYF. DNA for the CDR3: TGTGCCAGCAGCTTAGGGGACAGGGGCTACGAGCAGTACTTC.

This sequence joins TRBV4-1 and TRBJ2-7; D gene ambiguous. CDR1 is MGHRA and CDR2 is YSYEKL in the germline V gene. This CDR3 is built from 15 residues. V shed 2 bases and J shed 2 bases, with 13 bases lying between them. As DNA, the CDR3 is TGCGCCAGCAGCCAAATAATGGACGTAACCTACGAGCAGTACTTC. Protein sequence: CASSQIMDVTYEQYF.

The chain employs TRBV7-9 and TRBJ2-1, with 7 bases identical to TRBD1. This CDR3 is 15 amino acids long. Unmatched junction bases numbered 10, after V lost 4 bases and J lost 7 bases. Germline assignment: CDR1 SEHNR and CDR2 FQNEAQ (reference sequence). The CDR3 region has the DNA TGTGCCAGCAGCTCCCGAACAGGGGATCGGAATGAGCAGTTCTTC. Its translation: CASSSRTGDRNEQFF.

The chain uses TRBV7-2 and TRBJ1-2; D gene uncertain. V lost 0 bases to trimming and J lost 3 bases, with 11 bases between them. The V gene's germline CDR1 is SGHTA and CDR2 FQGNSA. The CDR3 length is 15 residues. The CDR3, as DNA: TGTGCCAGCAGCTTAGCCCTCCTCGGCTACTATGGCTACACCTTC. This gives the protein CASSLALLGYYGYTF.

The chain carries TRBV9 and TRBJ2-1; D is undetermined. CDR3 length equals 14 residues. V was shortened by 5 bases and J by 6 bases, with 15 bases between the two germline ends. Germline V gene data show CDR1 as SGDLS and CDR2 as YYNGEE. CDR3 amino acids: CASSEGRFRNEQFF. The CDR3 nucleotides are TGTGCCAGCAGTGAAGGTCGATTTCGCAATGAGCAGTTCTTC.

V usage is TRBV7-2 and J usage is TRBJ2-7, with 10 bases fitting TRBD2. The CDR3 length is 15 residues. Germline V gene lookup returns CDR1 SGHTA and CDR2 FQGNSA. With 4 bases clipped from V and 1 base from J, the junction kept 4 bases outside the gene matches. The CDR3 DNA sequence: TGTGCCAGCAGCTGGACTAGCGGCGTGTCCTACGAGCAGTACTTC. It is translated as CASSWTSGVSYEQYF.

The chain carries TRBV5-5 and TRBJ1-1; 7 bases map to TRBD1. Germline values: CDR1 SGHKS, CDR2 YYEKEE (reference sequence). J lost 7 bases, V lost 0 bases, and 6 bases had no gene match. This CDR3 contains 14 residues. CDR3 coding DNA: TGTGCCAGCAGCTTGGAGGGGGCTACCGGTGAAGCTTTCTTT. Translated: CASSLEGATGEAFF.

V usage is TRBV9 and J usage is TRBJ2-1; 7 positions match TRBD2. CDR1 and CDR2 (germline): SGDLS, YYNGEE. V dropped 4 bases and J dropped 3; count of bases not matched to a gene: 7. CDR3 size: 15 residues. The CDR3 DNA follows: TGTGCCAGCAGCCCCCATCTAGCGGACTACAATGAGCAGTTCTTC. Translated: CASSPHLADYNEQFF.

This chain joins TRBV27 and TRBJ2-7; D not certain. V was cut by 2 bases and J by 0 bases, with 8 bases left in between. Germline V gives CDR1 MNHEY, CDR2 SMNVEV (reference sequence). This CDR3 contains 14 residues. CDR3 nucleotide sequence: TGTGCCAGCAGTTTAATCGCGAGCTCCTACGAGCAGTACTTC. Translated: CASSLIASSYEQYF.

This rearrangement joins TRBV7-6 to TRBJ2-3, with D unresolved. Germline V CDR1 and CDR2: SGHVS, FNYEAQ. Deletions cut 1 base from V and 0 bases from J, with 17 bases between. The CDR3 contains 18 residues. DNA of the CDR3: TGTGCCAGCAGCTTAGGGGCTTTAGGGCCTACTAGCACAGATACGCAGTATTTT. Protein sequence: CASSLGALGPTSTDTQYF.

The V call is TRBV28, the J call TRBJ1-2; no definite D call. CDR3 length: 15 residues. Per germline, CDR1 MDHEN and CDR2 SYDVKM. Trimming left V 1 base short and J 3 bases short, with 12 bases between. The CDR3 loop reads CASSLSFWAYYGYTF. CDR3 in DNA: TGTGCCAGCAGTTTATCCTTCTGGGCGTACTATGGCTACACCTTC.